Listed below are T cell receptor beta chains from one sample, sequenced in a study of T cell repertoires in cytomegalovirus infection. No antigen has been identified for these receptors. TCRdb analysed the reads with MiXCR anew, one entry per CDR3 protein. The sample shows 60,000 to 85,000 distinct CDR3 sequences, 20% to 25% of them seen only once. Material: PBMCs, sequenced either directly or after in vitro stimulation (not recorded which). All receptors derive from a human donor in good health (CMV status not recorded). Some clones in this sample may be carry-over from other donors' samples. Both conserved end residues are part of each CDR3. A D gene is named only where the DNA matches it firmly. Expanded clones get a size class; other rows say once, few or many, or leave the size out.

d_gene,j_gene,abundance,v_gene,CDR3aa,CDR3nt
TRBD1,TRBJ2-7,many,TRBV7-2,CASSPGGPLLSEQYF,TGTGCCAGCAGCCCAGGGGGCCCACTACTAAGCGAGCAGTACTTC
TRBD2,TRBJ2-7,NA,TRBV7-2,CASSSPGGEQYF,TGTGCCAGCAGTTCTCCGGGGGGCGAGCAGTACTTC
NA,TRBJ1-1,few,TRBV7-2,CASSTTGTEAFF,TGTGCCAGCAGCACCACAGGGACTGAAGCTTTCTTT
TRBD2,TRBJ2-3,few,TRBV6-6,CASSTGREVYTDTQYF,TGTGCCAGCTCTACCGGGCGGGAGGTTTACACAGATACGCAGTATTTT
NA,TRBJ2-3,NA,TRBV29-1,CSVRGVTDTQYF,TGCAGCGTTAGGGGGGTAACAGATACGCAGTATTTT
NA,TRBJ2-1,NA,TRBV7-9,CASSSHRDEQFF,TGTGCCAGCAGCTCCCACAGGGATGAGCAGTTCTTC
NA,TRBJ2-5,few,TRBV7-9,CASNILGGQETQYF,TGTGCCAGCAACATCCTGGGGGGCCAAGAGACCCAGTACTTC
NA,TRBJ2-3,few,TRBV7-3,CASSPGTYSTDTQYF,TGTGCCAGCAGCCCCGGGACTTATAGCACAGATACGCAGTATTTT
TRBD1,TRBJ2-6,many,TRBV14,CASSPPTGTGANVLTF,TGTGCCAGCAGCCCCCCGACAGGGACTGGGGCCAACGTCCTGACTTTC
NA,TRBJ2-5,many,TRBV7-9,CASSLVFRGETQYF,TGTGCCAGCAGCTTAGTTTTCAGGGGCGAGACCCAGTACTTC
TRBD2,TRBJ2-3,many,TRBV20-1,CSASVVSGRPDTQYF,TGCAGTGCTAGTGTGGTTAGCGGGAGACCAGATACGCAGTATTTT
NA,TRBJ1-6,NA,TRBV27,CASSPGRGKYNSPLHF,TGTGCCAGCAGCCCCGGGAGGGGGAAGTATAATTCACCCCTCCACTTT
NA,TRBJ1-5,NA,TRBV2,CASTPSGGYGQPQHF,TGTGCCAGCACGCCGTCGGGGGGGTACGGTCAGCCCCAGCATTTT
NA,TRBJ2-1,NA,TRBV6-5,CASSYSPGRNNEQFF,TGTGCCAGCAGTTACTCCCCGGGACGCAACAATGAGCAGTTCTTC
TRBD2,TRBJ2-3,few,TRBV10-3,CAIGTSGVGDTQYF,TGTGCCATCGGGACTAGCGGAGTCGGGGATACGCAGTATTTT
NA,TRBJ1-2,NA,TRBV27,CASRRQSNYGYTF,TGTGCCAGCAGACGCCAGTCTAACTATGGCTACACCTTC
TRBD1,TRBJ2-2,NA,TRBV7-4,CASTPGDRDTGELFF,TGTGCCAGCACCCCTGGGGACAGGGATACCGGGGAGCTGTTTTTT
TRBD1,TRBJ2-4,few,TRBV20-1,CSATTGEWSKNIQYF,TGCAGTGCTACCACAGGGGAATGGTCCAAAAACATTCAGTACTTC
NA,TRBJ2-1,few,TRBV12-3/TRBV12-4,CASSLGGGPNNEQFF,TGTGCCAGCAGTTTAGGGGGGGGCCCAAACAATGAGCAGTTCTTC
TRBD2,TRBJ2-1,NA,TRBV19,CASSQRLAGDRYNEQFF,TGTGCCAGTAGTCAACGACTAGCGGGAGACCGTTACAATGAGCAGTTCTTC
NA,TRBJ1-5,NA,TRBV4-1,CASSQAGTDQPQHF,TGCGCCAGCAGCCAAGCCGGGACCGATCAGCCCCAGCATTTT
NA,TRBJ2-3,many,TRBV7-8,CASTGTKSDTQYF,TGTGCCAGCACCGGGACAAAATCAGATACGCAGTATTTT
TRBD1,TRBJ2-1,few,TRBV6-2/TRBV6-3,CASSFAGQAFYNEQFF,TGTGCCAGCAGTTTTGCGGGACAGGCGTTCTACAATGAGCAGTTCTTC
NA,TRBJ1-2,NA,TRBV6-2/TRBV6-3,CASSYTPTGGGYTF,TGTGCCAGCAGTTACACTCCGACAGGAGGAGGCTACACCTTC
NA,TRBJ2-5,many,TRBV7-2,CASSLATGSGETQYF,TGTGCCAGCAGCTTGGCCACAGGGTCGGGAGAGACCCAGTACTTC
NA,TRBJ2-1,many,TRBV7-6,CASSLNPPAISYNEQFF,TGTGCCAGCAGCCTCAACCCCCCAGCCATATCCTACAATGAGCAGTTCTTC
NA,TRBJ1-1,many,TRBV7-2,CASSQVDTEAFF,TGTGCCAGCAGCCAAGTGGACACTGAAGCTTTCTTT
TRBD2,TRBJ2-5,many,TRBV7-2,CASSLVLRAGAAQYF,TGTGCCAGCAGCTTAGTCCTTAGGGCGGGAGCGGCCCAGTACTTC
NA,TRBJ2-5,few,TRBV11-2,CASRLSGFETQYF,TGTGCCAGCAGATTATCAGGTTTCGAGACCCAGTACTTC